A selection of T cell receptor beta chains follows, all from one sample in a study of T-cell memory formation after mild COVID-19. TCRdb reanalysed the 5' RACE reads using MiXCR and keeps one entry per CDR3 protein. The table lists 170,000 or so distinct CDR3 sequences, around a third of them singletons, with more than 10% in the top ten. Sequencing input: PBMCs or a T cell subset sorted from them (not recorded which). These receptors were collected from an adult woman who had mild COVID-19 (a few samples of this study predate the infection). Cell type and time point are not known. CDR3s include the opening cysteine and the closing phenylalanine or tryptophan. A D gene is named only where the DNA matches it firmly. Size is stated for part of the rows, as once, few or many counts, or as a class when the clone is expanded.

few,TRBV6-2/TRBV6-3,-,TRBJ2-2,TGTGCCAGCAGTTACGTAGCCATCCAGCCCGGCGGGGAGCTGTTTTTT,CASSYVAIQPGGELFF
-,TRBV7-8,-,TRBJ1-5,TGTGCCAGCAGCCCGGGCAGGGATCAGCCCCAGCATTTT,CASSPGRDQPQHF
-,TRBV30,-,TRBJ1-1,TGTGCCTGGAGTGGGGTCAGGGGCACTGAAGCTTTCTTT,CAWSGVRGTEAFF
-,TRBV12-3/TRBV12-4,TRBD2,TRBJ2-7,TGTGCCAGCAGCCCGGGACTCCACGCACTAGCGGGAGGGCAAAGATTATCCTACGAGCAGTACTTC,CASSPGLHALAGGQRLSYEQYF
-,TRBV18,-,TRBJ2-7,TGTGCCAGCTCACGTACCACCGTACAGAGCTCCTACGAGCAGTACTTC,CASSRTTVQSSYEQYF
-,TRBV29-1,TRBD1,TRBJ1-1,TGCAGCGTTGAAGAGTACAGGGGGCGGGTAAACACTGAAGCTTTCTTT,CSVEEYRGRVNTEAFF
-,TRBV5-6,TRBD1,TRBJ2-4,TGTGCCAGCAGCTTGGACAGGGGGATAACCAAAAACATTCAGTACTTC,CASSLDRGITKNIQYF
-,TRBV12-3/TRBV12-4,TRBD2,TRBJ2-5,TGTGCCAGCATGCCCGGGACTAGCGGGGAAGAGACCCAGTACTTC,CASMPGTSGEETQYF
few,TRBV20-1,TRBD2,TRBJ2-3,TGCAGTGCTAGAGATTTGGGTTGGGCGGGAGTTTTCACAGATACGCAGTATTTT,CSARDLGWAGVFTDTQYF
many,TRBV7-2,-,TRBJ2-3,TGTGCCAGCAGCCCCTATTCGGATACGCAGTATTTT,CASSPYSDTQYF
few,TRBV24-1,TRBD1,TRBJ2-5,TGTGCCACCAGTGATCGGACAGGGGCCGACCAAGAGACCCAGTACTTC,CATSDRTGADQETQYF
-,TRBV5-1,TRBD1,TRBJ1-5,TGCGCCAGCAGCGCCGGACAGGGTACGAGCAATCAGCCCCAGCATTTT,CASSAGQGTSNQPQHF
few,TRBV30,TRBD2,TRBJ2-1,TGTGCCTGGAATTTACGAGCGGGAGGAAGGGATGAGCAGTTCTTC,CAWNLRAGGRDEQFF
few,TRBV20-1,TRBD1,TRBJ2-4,TGCAGTGCCCCAAGGGACAGGGGCCTTGAAAACATTCAGTACTTC,CSAPRDRGLENIQYF
-,TRBV29-1,-,TRBJ2-1,TGCAGCGTTGAAGATTTCTCTTCTCTAGCGAAGTACAATGAGCAGTTCTTC,CSVEDFSSLAKYNEQFF
-,TRBV6-6,-,TRBJ1-6,TGTGCCAGCAGCGCTCCGGGGGTCTCCTATAATTCACCCCTCCACTTT,CASSAPGVSYNSPLHF
-,TRBV6-1,-,TRBJ1-1,TGTGCCAGCAGTGAACGGTGGGGGGCGAAAGCTTTCTTT,CASSERWGAKAFF
few,TRBV30,-,TRBJ1-5,TGTGCCTGGAGTCCCACACCGAGCAATCAGCCCCAGCATTTT,CAWSPTPSNQPQHF
-,TRBV6-2/TRBV6-3,TRBD1,TRBJ1-1,TGTGCCAGCAGCCTGCGGGGACAGCTAAAGAACACTGAAGCTTTCTTT,CASSLRGQLKNTEAFF
-,TRBV29-1,-,TRBJ2-2,TGCAGCGGGCACGGGGGCGCCGGGGAGCTGTTTTTT,CSGHGGAGELFF
-,TRBV11-2,TRBD1,TRBJ2-3,TGTGCCAGCAGCTTAGACTACAGGGGCCCTAGCACAGATACGCAGTATTTT,CASSLDYRGPSTDTQYF
few,TRBV10-3,TRBD1,TRBJ2-7,TGTGCCATCAGTGAAGACAGGGGGCACGAGCAGTACTTC,CAISEDRGHEQYF